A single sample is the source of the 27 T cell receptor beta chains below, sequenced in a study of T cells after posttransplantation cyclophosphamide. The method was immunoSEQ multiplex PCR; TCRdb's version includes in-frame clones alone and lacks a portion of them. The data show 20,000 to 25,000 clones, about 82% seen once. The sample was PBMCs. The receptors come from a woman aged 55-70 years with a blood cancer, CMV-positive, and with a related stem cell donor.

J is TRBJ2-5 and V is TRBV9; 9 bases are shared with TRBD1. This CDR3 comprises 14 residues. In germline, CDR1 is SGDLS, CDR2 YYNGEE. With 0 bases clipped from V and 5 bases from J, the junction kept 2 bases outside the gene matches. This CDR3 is CASSVATGGETQYF. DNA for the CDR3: TGTGCCAGCAGCGTAGCTACAGGGGGCGAGACCCAGTACTTC. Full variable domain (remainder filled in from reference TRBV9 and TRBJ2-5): DSGVTQTPKHLITATGQRVTLRCSPRSGDLSVYWYQQSLDQGLQFLIQYYNGEERAKGNILERFSAQQFPDLHSELNLSSLELGDSALYFCASSVATGGETQYFGPGTRLLVL.

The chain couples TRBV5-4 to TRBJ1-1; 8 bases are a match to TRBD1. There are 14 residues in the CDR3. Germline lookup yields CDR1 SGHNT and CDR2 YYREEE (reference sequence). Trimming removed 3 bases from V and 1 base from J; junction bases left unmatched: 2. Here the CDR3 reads CASSSGQGNTEAFF. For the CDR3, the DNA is TGTGCCAGCAGCTCTGGACAGGGGAACACTGAAGCTTTCTTT.

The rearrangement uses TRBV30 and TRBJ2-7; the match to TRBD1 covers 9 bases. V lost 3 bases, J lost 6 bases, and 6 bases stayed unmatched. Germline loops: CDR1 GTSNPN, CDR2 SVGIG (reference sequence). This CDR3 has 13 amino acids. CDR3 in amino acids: CAWRRQGDGEQYF. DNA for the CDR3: TGTGCCTGGAGACGACAGGGGGACGGCGAGCAGTACTTC. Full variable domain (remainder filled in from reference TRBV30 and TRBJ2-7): SQTIHQWPATLVQPVGSPLSLECTVEGTSNPNLYWYRQAAGRGLQLLFYSVGIGQISSEVPQNLSASRPQDRQFILSSKKLLLSDSGFYLCAWRRQGDGEQYFGPGTRLTVT.

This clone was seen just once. The CDR3 loop is CASSGLAGNYEQYF. The CDR3 DNA follows: TGTGCCAGCAGCGGACTAGCGGGGAACTACGAGCAGTACTTC. The chain recombines TRBV2 with TRBJ2-7; 12 nucleotides align to TRBD2. J was trimmed by 3 bases and V by 6 bases; bases with no gene match: 3. Germline values: CDR1 SNHLY, CDR2 FYNNEI. This CDR3 contains 14 residues.

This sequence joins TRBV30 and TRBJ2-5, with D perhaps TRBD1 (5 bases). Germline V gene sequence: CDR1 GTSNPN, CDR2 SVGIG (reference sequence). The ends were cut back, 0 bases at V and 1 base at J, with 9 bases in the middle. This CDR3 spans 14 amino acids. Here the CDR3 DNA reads TGTGCCTGGAGTGTCGGCAGGGCCCAAGAGACCCAGTACTTC. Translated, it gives CAWSVGRAQETQYF. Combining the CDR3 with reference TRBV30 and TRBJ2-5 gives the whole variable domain SQTIHQWPATLVQPVGSPLSLECTVEGTSNPNLYWYRQAAGRGLQLLFYSVGIGQISSEVPQNLSASRPQDRQFILSSKKLLLSDSGFYLCAWSVGRAQETQYFGPGTRLLVL.

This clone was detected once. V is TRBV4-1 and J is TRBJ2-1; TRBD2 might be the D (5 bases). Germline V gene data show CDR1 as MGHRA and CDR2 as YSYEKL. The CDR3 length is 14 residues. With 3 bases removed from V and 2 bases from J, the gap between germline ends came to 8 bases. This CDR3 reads CASSQQEAYNEQFF. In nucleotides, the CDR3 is TGCGCCAGCAGCCAGCAGGAGGCCTACAATGAGCAGTTCTTC.

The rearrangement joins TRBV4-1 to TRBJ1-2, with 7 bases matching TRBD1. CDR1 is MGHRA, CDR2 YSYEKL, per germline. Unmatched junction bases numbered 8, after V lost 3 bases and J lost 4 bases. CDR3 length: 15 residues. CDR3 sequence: CASSQEDREAYGYTF. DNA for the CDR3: TGCGCCAGCAGCCAGGAAGACAGGGAGGCCTATGGCTACACCTTC.

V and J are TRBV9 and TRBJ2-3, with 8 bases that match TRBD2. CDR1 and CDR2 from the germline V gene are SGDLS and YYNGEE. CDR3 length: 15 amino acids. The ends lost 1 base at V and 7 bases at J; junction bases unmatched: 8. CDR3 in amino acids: CASSVLPSGSNTQYF. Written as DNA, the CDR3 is TGTGCCAGCAGCGTACTCCCTAGCGGGTCTAATACGCAGTATTTT.

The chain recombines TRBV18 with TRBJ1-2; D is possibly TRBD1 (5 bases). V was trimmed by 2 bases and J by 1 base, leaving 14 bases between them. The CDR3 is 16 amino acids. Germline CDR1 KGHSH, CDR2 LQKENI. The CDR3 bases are TGTGCCAGCTCACCAGTCGGCAGGGCTCTTAACTATGGCTACACCTTC. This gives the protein CASSPVGRALNYGYTF.

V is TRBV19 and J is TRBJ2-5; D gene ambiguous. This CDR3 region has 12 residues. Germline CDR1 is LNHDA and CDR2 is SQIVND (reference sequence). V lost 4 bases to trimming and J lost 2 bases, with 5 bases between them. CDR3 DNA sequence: TGTGCCAGTAGTACTCAGCAAGAGACCCAGTACTTC. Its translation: CASSTQQETQYF.

The CDR3 bases are TGTGCCAGCTCACAAAGAGGGACAGGGGGCGCCTACAATGAGCAGTTCTTC. It yields the protein CASSQRGTGGAYNEQFF. The chain joins TRBV18 to TRBJ2-1, with 12 nucleotides matching TRBD1. Germline V gene sequence: CDR1 KGHSH, CDR2 LQKENI. CDR3 length equals 17 residues. The J segment lost 2 bases and the V segment lost 4 bases, leaving 6 bases of the junction unmatched.

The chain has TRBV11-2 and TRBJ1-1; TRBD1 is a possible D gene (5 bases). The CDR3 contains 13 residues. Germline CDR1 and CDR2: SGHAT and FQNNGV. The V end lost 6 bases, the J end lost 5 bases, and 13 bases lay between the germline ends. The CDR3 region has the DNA TGTGCCAGCAGTTGGGGGGGTGGGACTGAAGCTTTCTTT. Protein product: CASSWGGGTEAFF.

The CDR3 spells CASSLTVETQYF. In nucleotides, the CDR3 is TGTGCCAGCAGCTTGACAGTTGAGACCCAGTACTTC. The V call is TRBV7-9, the J call TRBJ2-5, with D maybe TRBD1 (5 bases). CDR3 length: 12 residues. CDR1 SEHNR and CDR2 FQNEAQ come from the germline V gene (reference sequence). Trimming stripped 3 bases from V and 5 bases from J, with 7 bases between. Full variable domain (missing parts from reference TRBV7-9 and TRBJ2-5): DTGVSQNPRHKITKRGQNVTFRCDPISEHNRLYWYRQTLGQGPEFLTYFQNEAQLEKSRLLSDRFSAERPKGSFSTLEIQRTEQGDSAMYLCASSLTVETQYFGPGTRLLVL.

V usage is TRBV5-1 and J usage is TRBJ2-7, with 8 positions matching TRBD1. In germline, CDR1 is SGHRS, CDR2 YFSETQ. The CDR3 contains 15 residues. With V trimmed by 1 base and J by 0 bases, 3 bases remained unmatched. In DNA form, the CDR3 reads TGCGCCAGCAGCTTGTTCGGGACAGGCTCCTACGAGCAGTACTTC. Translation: CASSLFGTGSYEQYF.

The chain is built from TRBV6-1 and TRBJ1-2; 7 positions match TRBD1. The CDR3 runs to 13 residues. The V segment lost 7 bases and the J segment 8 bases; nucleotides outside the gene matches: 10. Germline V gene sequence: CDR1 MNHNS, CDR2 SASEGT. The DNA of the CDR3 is TGTGCCAGCACCCTGACAGGGATGGACGGCTACACCTTC. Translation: CASTLTGMDGYTF.

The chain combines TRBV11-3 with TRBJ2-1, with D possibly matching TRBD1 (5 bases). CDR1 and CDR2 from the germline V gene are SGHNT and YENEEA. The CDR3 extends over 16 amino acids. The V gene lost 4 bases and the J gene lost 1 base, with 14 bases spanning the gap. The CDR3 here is CASSSRGALSYNEQFF. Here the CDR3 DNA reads TGTGCCAGCAGCTCTAGGGGCGCTTTATCCTACAATGAGCAGTTCTTC.

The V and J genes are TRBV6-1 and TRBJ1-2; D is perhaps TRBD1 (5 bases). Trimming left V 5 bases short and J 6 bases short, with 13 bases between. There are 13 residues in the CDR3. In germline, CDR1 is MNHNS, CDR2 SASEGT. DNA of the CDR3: TGTGCCAGCAGTCAACGGGGGGGAGATGGCTACACCTTC. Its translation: CASSQRGGDGYTF.

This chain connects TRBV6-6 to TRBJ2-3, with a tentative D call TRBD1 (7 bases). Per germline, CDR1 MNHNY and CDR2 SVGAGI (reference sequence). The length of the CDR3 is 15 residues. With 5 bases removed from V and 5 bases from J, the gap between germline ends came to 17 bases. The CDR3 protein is CASSDGGGRGDTQYF. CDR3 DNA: TGTGCCAGCAGTGACGGAGGGGGCAGGGGAGATACGCAGTATTTT.

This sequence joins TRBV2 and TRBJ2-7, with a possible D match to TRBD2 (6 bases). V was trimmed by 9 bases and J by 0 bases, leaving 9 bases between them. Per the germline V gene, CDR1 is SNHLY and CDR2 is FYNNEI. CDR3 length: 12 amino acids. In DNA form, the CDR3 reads TGTGCCAGTAGCGGTAGCTCCTACGAGCAGTACTTC. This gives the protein CASSGSSYEQYF.

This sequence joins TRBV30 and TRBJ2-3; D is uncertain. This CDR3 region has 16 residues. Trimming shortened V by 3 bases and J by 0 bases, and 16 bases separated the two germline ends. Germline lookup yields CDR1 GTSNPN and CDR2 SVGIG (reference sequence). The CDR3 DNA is TGTGCCTGGAGAAGGATCAGAGGAGTAAGCACAGATACGCAGTATTTT. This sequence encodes CAWRRIRGVSTDTQYF.

CDR3 region: CASSRESSYEQYF. As DNA, the CDR3 is TGCGCCAGCTCGAGAGAGAGCTCCTACGAGCAGTACTTC. This chain links TRBV5-1 with TRBJ2-7; D is unresolved. This CDR3 has 13 amino acids. CDR1 is SGHRS, CDR2 YFSETQ, per germline. V was trimmed by 7 bases and J by 0 bases, leaving 11 bases between them.

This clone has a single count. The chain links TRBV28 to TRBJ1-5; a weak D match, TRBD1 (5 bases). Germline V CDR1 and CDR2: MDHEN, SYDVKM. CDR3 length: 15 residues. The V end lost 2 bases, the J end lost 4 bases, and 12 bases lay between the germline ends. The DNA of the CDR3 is TGTGCCAGCAGTTTAGGAGGGGTTACAAATCAGCCCCAGCATTTT. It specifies CASSLGGVTNQPQHF.

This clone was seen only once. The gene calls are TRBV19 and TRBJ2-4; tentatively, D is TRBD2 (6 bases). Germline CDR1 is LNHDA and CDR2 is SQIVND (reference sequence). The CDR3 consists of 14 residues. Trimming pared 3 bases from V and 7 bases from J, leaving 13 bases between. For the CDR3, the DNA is TGTGCCAGTAGTATCGGACTCGGAGGGAACATTCAGTACTTC. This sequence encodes CASSIGLGGNIQYF. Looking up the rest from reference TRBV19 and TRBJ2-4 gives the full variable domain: DGGITQSPKYLFRKEGQNVTLSCEQNLNHDAMYWYRQDPGQGLRLIYYSQIVNDFQKGDIAEGYSVSREKKESFPLTVTSAQKNPTAFYLCASSIGLGGNIQYFGAGTRLSVL.

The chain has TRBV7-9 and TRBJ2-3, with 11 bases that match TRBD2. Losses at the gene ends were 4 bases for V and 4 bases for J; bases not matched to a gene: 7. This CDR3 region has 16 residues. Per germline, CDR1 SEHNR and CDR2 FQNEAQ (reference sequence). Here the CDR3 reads CASSWIPSGRSDTQYF. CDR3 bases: TGTGCCAGCAGCTGGATCCCTAGCGGGAGGTCAGATACGCAGTATTTT.

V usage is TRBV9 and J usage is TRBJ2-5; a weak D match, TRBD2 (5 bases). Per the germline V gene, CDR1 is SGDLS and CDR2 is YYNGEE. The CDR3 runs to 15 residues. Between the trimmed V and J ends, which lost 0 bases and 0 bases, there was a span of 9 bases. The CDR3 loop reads CASSVGNGNQETQYF. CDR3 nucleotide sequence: TGTGCCAGCAGCGTAGGAAACGGGAACCAAGAGACCCAGTACTTC.

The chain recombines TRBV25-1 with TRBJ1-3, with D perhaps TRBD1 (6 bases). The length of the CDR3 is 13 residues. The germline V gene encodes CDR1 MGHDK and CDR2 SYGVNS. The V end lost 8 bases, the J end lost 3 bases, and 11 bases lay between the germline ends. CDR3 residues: CASGGGFGNTIYF. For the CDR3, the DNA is TGTGCCAGCGGGGGCGGGTTTGGAAACACCATATATTTT.

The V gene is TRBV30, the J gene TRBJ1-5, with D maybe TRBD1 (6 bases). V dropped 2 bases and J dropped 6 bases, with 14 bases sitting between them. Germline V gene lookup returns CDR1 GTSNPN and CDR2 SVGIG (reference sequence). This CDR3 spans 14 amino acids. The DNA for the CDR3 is TGTGCCTGGAGTCCGGCAGGGACACCTCAGCCCCAGCATTTT. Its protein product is CAWSPAGTPQPQHF.